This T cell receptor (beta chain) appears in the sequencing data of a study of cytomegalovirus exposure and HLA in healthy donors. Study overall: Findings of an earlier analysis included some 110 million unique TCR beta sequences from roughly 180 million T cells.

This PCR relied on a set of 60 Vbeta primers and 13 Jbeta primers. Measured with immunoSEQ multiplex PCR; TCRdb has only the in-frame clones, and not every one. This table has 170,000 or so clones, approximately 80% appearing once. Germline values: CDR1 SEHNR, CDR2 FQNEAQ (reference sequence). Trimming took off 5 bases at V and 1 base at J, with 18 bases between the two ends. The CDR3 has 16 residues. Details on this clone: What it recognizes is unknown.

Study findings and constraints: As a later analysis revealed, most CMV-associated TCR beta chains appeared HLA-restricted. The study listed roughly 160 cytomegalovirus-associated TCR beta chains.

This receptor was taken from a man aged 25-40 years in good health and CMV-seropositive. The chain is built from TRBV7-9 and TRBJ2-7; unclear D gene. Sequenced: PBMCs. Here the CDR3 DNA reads TGTGCCAGCAGCGACACACAATCAGGCGAATCCTACGAGCAGTACTTC. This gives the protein CASSDTQSGESYEQYF.